Listed below are T cell receptor beta chains from one sample, sequenced in a study of shared clonotypes between healthy human individuals. Clones were read by immunoSEQ multiplex PCR, and TCRdb kept only the in-frame ones, dropping some. The sample records about 2 million clones, about 95% being singletons. The specimen was naive CD8+ T cells sorted from blood. Receptor source: a man in his late teens or twenties in good health. Each CDR3 is given with its conserved first and last residue.

v_gene	j_gene	CDR3aa
TRBV7-9	TRBJ2-2	CAGIGFKAGGELFF
TRBV7-9	TRBJ2-1	CASRLLRGPYDEQFF
TRBV30	TRBJ2-7	CAWRSSGGAEFFYEQYF
TRBV11-2	TRBJ2-3	CASSFLSGEYTDTQYF
TRBV7-6	TRBJ2-3	CASSLSPALTDTQYF
TRBV18	TRBJ2-7	CASSPSGLGSYEQYF
TRBV6-5	TRBJ2-1	CASSYSELAVYNEQFF
TRBV16	TRBJ2-5	CASSQSIGGSLETQYF
TRBV27	TRBJ1-5	CASSLTGGNQPQHF
TRBV7-9	TRBJ1-2	CASSLGGLHGYTF
TRBV7-9	TRBJ2-2	CASSPRIGTGELFF
TRBV4-2	TRBJ1-1	CASSRGSGLQSEAFF
TRBV28	TRBJ2-1	CASSPLAGSSYNEQFF
TRBV4-1	TRBJ1-1	CASSRDEYGYLLSLEAFF
TRBV29-1	TRBJ1-2	CSVENGYGYTF
TRBV28	TRBJ2-1	CATRPGQILYNEQFF
TRBV27	TRBJ2-7	CASSLRDSPYEQYF
TRBV19	TRBJ2-7	CASSIGIGDPELDEQYF
TRBV13	TRBJ1-1	CASSHRGNTEAFF
TRBV28	TRBJ2-7	CASSLSGTGDYEQYF
TRBV27	TRBJ1-3	CASSIRTGPGNTIYF
TRBV19	TRBJ1-1	CASFGTEAFF
TRBV19	TRBJ2-1	CASSIGLTSGNEQFF
TRBV30	TRBJ1-4	CAWQTSREKLFF
TRBV27	TRBJ2-3	CASSLQMADTQYF
TRBV4-1	TRBJ2-5	CASSQELAAFQETQYF
TRBV5-4	TRBJ2-7	CASSPGTVYEQYF
TRBV14	TRBJ2-7	CASSAAGLGYYEQYF
TRBV9	TRBJ1-6	CASSVGDRGNNSPLHF
TRBV6-5	TRBJ2-3	CASNPTGLATQYF
TRBV11-2	TRBJ2-7	CASSQDRDHEQYF
TRBV4-1	TRBJ2-2	CASSQDGLPGTGELFF
TRBV7-9	TRBJ2-1	CASSLVSSGEGNEQFF
TRBV10-3	TRBJ1-1	CAISGQKNTEAFF
TRBV5-1	TRBJ2-3	CASSLEAAQGDTQYF
TRBV6-1	TRBJ1-2	CASSELDNYGYTF
TRBV7-6	TRBJ2-5	CASSPGYGEETQYF
TRBV14	TRBJ1-1	CASSQLGQPEAFF
TRBV4-3	TRBJ1-1	CASSQLRDRVSEAFF
TRBV5-5	TRBJ2-2	CASSWLYDPETGELFF
TRBV7-3	TRBJ2-1	CASSPTRGGPYNEQFF
TRBV7-9	TRBJ2-2	CASSLPEFGTSVGELFF
TRBV27	TRBJ2-7	CASSEGAFSRSYEQYF
TRBV5-4	TRBJ2-7	CASSWEGGAYEQYF
TRBV28	TRBJ2-7	CASSYGTDEQYF
TRBV14	TRBJ1-2	CASSQELGPYGYTF
TRBV19	TRBJ1-1	CATGRGENTEAFF